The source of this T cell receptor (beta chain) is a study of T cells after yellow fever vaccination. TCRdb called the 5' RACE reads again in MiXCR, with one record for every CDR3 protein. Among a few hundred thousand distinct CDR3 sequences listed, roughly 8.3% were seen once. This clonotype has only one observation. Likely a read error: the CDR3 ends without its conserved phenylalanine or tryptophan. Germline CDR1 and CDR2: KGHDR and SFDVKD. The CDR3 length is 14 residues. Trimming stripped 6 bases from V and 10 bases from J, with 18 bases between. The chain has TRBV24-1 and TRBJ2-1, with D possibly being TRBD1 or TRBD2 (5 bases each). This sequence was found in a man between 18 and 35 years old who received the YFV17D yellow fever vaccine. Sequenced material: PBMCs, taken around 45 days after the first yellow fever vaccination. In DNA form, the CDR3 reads TGTGCCACCAGTACCGGGACCAACTCGCGGGAGCAGTTCTCC. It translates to CATSTGTNSREQFS.